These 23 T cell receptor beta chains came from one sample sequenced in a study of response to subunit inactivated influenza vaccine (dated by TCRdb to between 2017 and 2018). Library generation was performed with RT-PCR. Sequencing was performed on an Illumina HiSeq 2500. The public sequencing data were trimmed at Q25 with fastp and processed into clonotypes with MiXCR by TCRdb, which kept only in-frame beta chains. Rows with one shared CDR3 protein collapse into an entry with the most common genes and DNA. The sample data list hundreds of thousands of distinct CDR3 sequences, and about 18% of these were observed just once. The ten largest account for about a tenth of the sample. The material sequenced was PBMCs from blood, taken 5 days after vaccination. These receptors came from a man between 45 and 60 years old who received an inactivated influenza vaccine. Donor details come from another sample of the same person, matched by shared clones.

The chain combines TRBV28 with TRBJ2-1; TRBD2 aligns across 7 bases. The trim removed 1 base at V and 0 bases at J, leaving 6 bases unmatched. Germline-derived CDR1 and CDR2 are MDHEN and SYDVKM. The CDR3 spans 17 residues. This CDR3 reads CASSLSPGGSSYNEQFF. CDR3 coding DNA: TGTGCCAGCAGTTTATCCCCCGGGGGGAGCTCCTACAATGAGCAGTTCTTC.

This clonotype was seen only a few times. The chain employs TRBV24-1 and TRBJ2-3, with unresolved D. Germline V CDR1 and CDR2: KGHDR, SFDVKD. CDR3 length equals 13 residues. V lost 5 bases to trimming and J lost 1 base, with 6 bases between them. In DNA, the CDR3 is TGTGCCACCAGTGTCGAAGGCACAGATACGCAGTATTTT. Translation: CATSVEGTDTQYF.

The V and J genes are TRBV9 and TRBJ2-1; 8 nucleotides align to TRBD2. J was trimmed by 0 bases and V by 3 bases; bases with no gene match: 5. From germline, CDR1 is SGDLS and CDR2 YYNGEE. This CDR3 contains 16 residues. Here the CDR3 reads CASSAPSGHSYNEQFF. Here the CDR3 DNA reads TGTGCCAGCAGCGCCCCTAGCGGGCACTCCTACAATGAGCAGTTCTTC.

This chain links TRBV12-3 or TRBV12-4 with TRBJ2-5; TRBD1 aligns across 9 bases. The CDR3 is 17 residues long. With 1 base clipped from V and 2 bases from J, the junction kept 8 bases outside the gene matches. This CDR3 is CASSLVRQGVRQETQYF. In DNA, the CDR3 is TGTGCCAGCAGTTTAGTAAGACAGGGGGTTCGGCAAGAGACCCAGTACTTC.

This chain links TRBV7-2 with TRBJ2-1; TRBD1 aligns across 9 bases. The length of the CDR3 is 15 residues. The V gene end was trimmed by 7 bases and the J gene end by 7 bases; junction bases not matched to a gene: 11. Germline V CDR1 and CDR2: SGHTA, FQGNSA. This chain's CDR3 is CASTSRTGARNEQFF. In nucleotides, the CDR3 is TGTGCCAGCACGTCGAGGACAGGGGCAAGAAATGAGCAGTTCTTC.

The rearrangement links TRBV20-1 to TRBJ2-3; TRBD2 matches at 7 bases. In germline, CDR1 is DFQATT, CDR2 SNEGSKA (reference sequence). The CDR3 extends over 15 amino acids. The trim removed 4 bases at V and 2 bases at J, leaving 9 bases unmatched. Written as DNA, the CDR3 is TGCAGTGCTACAACTTCGGGGGGAATCACAGATACGCAGTATTTT. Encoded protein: CSATTSGGITDTQYF.

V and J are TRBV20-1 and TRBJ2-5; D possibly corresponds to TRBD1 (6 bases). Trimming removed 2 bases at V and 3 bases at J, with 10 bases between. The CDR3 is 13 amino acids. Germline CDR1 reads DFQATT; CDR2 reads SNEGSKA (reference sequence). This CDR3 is CSARTWTEETQYF. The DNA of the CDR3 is TGCAGTGCTAGAACCTGGACAGAAGAGACCCAGTACTTC.

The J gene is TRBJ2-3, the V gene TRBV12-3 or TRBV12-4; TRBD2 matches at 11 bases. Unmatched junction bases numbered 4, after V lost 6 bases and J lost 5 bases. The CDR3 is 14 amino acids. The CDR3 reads CASSTSGRVDTQYF. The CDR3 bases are TGTGCCAGCAGCACTAGCGGGAGAGTAGATACGCAGTATTTT.

Here the CDR3 reads CASSLTKNEQFF. For the CDR3, the DNA is TGTGCCAGCAGCCTAACTAAGAATGAGCAGTTCTTC. This chain links TRBV16 with TRBJ2-1; no reliable D call. Germline V gene sequence: CDR1 KGHSY, CDR2 FQNENV. The CDR3 has 12 residues. With 4 bases removed from V and 7 bases from J, the gap between germline ends came to 8 bases.

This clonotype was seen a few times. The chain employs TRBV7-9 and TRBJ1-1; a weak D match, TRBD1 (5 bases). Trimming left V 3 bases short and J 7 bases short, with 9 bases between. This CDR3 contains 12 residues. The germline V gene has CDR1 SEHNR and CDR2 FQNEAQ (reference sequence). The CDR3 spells CASSFRGDEAFF. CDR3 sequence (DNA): TGTGCCAGCAGCTTTAGAGGGGATGAAGCTTTCTTT.

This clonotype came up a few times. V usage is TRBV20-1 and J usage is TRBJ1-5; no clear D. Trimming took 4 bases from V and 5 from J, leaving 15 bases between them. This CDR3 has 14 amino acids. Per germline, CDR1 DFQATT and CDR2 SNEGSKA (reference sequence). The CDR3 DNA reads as TGCAGTGCTAAGGGTCCGACCCTGGATCAGCCCCAGCATTTT. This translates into CSAKGPTLDQPQHF.

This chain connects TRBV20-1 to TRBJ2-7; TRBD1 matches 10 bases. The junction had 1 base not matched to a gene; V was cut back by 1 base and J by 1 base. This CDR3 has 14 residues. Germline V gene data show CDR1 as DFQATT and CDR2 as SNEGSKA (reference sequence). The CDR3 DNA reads TGCAGTGCTAGAGGGGGACAGGGGTCCTACGAGCAGTACTTC. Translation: CSARGGQGSYEQYF.

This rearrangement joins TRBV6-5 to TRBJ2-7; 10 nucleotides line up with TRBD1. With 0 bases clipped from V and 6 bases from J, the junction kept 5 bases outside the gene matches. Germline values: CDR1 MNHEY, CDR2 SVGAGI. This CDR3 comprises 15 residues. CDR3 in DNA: TGTGCCAGCAGTTACTCGCTTAGGACAGGGGGCGAGCAGTACTTC. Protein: CASSYSLRTGGEQYF.

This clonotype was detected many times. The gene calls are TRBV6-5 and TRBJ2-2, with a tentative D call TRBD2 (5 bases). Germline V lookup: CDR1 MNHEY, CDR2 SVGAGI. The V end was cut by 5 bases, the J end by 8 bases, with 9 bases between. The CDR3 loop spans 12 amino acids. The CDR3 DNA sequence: TGTGCCAGCAGTACCCGGACTGGGGAGCTGTTTTTT. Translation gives CASSTRTGELFF.

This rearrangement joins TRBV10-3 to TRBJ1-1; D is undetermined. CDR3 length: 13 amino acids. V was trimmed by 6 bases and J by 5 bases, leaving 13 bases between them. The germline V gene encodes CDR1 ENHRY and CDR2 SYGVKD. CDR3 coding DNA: TGTGCCATCAGCCCACGGGGTATGACTGAAGCTTTCTTT. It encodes CAISPRGMTEAFF.

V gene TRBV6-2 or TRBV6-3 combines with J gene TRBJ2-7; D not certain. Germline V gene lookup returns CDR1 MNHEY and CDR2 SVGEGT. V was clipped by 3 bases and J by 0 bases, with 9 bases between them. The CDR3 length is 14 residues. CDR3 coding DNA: TGTGCCAGCAGTTATTACACCTCCTCCTACGAGCAGTACTTC. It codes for CASSYYTSSYEQYF.

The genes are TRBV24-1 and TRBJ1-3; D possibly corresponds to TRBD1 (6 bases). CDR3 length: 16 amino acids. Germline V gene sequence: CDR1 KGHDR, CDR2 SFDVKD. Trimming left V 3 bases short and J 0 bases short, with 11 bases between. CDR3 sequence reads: CATSDPGQNSGNTIYF. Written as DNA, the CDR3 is TGTGCCACCAGTGATCCTGGACAGAACTCTGGAAACACCATATATTTT.

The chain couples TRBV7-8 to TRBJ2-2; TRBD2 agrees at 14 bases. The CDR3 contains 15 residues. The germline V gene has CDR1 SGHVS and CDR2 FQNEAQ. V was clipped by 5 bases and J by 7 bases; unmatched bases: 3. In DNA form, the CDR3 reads TGTGCCAGCAGCCGCGGGACTAGCGGGAGCGGGGAGCTGTTTTTT. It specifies CASSRGTSGSGELFF.

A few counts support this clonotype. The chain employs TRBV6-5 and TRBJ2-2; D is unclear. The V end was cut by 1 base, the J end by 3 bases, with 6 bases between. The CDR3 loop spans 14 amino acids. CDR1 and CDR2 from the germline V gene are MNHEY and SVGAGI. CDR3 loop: CASSYFSDTGELFF. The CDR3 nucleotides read TGTGCCAGCAGTTACTTCTCTGACACCGGGGAGCTGTTTTTT.

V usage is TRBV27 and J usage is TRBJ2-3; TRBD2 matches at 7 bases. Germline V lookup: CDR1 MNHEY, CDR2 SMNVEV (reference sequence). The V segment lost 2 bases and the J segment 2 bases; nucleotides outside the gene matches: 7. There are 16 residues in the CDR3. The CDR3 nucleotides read TGTGCCAGCAGTTTAATTGGTAGCGGGTCCACAGATACGCAGTATTTT. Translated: CASSLIGSGSTDTQYF.

The CDR3 region is CASSLAGPKPPNEQFF. In DNA, the CDR3 is TGTGCCAGCAGTTTGGCCGGGCCCAAACCCCCTAATGAGCAGTTCTTC. The chain combines TRBV27 with TRBJ2-1, with D unresolved. This CDR3 contains 16 residues. Germline CDR1 and CDR2: MNHEY and SMNVEV (reference sequence). Trimming cost V 3 bases and J 7 bases, with 19 bases left between them.

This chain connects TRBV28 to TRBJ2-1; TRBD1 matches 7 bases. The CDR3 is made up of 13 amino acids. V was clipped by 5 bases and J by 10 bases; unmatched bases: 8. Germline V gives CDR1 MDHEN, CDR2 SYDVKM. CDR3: CASSLLGTAEQFF. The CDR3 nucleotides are TGTGCCAGCAGTCTCTTAGGGACAGCCGAGCAGTTCTTC.

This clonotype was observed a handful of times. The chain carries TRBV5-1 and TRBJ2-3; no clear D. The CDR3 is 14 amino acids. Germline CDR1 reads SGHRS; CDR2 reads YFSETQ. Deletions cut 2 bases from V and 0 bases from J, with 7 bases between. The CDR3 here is CASSLEMSTDTQYF. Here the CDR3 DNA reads TGCGCCAGCAGCTTAGAGATGAGCACAGATACGCAGTATTTT. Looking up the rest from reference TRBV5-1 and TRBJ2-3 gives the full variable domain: KAGVTQTPRYLIKTRGQQVTLSCSPISGHRSVSWYQQTPGQGLQFLFEYFSETQRNKGNFPGRFSGRQFSNSRSEMNVSTLELGDSALYLCASSLEMSTDTQYFGPGTRLTVL.